This TCR beta chain appears in the sequencing data of a study of T-cell memory formation after mild COVID-19. Study results and limitations: Mainly CM and EM harbored the contracting CD4+ clones; mainly EMRA harbored the CD8+ ones.

The length of the CDR3 is 14 residues. The ends lost 4 bases at V and 5 bases at J; junction bases unmatched: 5. Germline CDR1 SGHDT, CDR2 YYEEEE. In regard to this clonotype: Its cognate antigen is unknown.

Via MiXCR, TCRdb re-called the 5' RACE reads, giving one row per CDR3 protein. The sample has about 350,000 distinct CDR3 sequences; approximately 13% are singletons. The V call is TRBV5-6, the J call TRBJ2-5, with 10 bases that match TRBD1. Sequencing input: PBMCs or a T cell subset sorted from them (not recorded which). This sequence was found in a man aged 18 to 35 who had mild COVID-19 (a few samples of this study predate the infection). Cell type and time point are not known. The DNA for the CDR3 is TGTGCCAGCAGCATCGGACAGGGGGTGGAGACCCAGTACTTC. Encoded protein: CASSIGQGVETQYF.